The present entry profiles one T cell receptor beta chain with its context. It was across several immunoSEQ plates that each subset's genomic DNA was evenly split. Profiled with immunoSEQ multiplex PCR; TCRdb holds only in-frame clones, not every one. The data contain millions of clones, around 96% of them singletons. The CDR3 is made up of 16 amino acids. The V gene lost 0 bases and the J gene lost 5 bases, with 16 bases spanning the gap. Germline V gene sequence: CDR1 KGHSH, CDR2 LQKENI. The sample belongs to a study of shared clonotypes between healthy human individuals. CD8 cells regarded as naive lacked CD45RO, were positively chosen for CCR7, and omitted terminally differentiated effector memory CD45RA+ cells.

The sequencing input was naive CD8+ T cells sorted from blood. The receptor comes from a man younger than 35 in good health. The chain recombines TRBV18 with TRBJ2-5; D is perhaps TRBD1 or TRBD2 (5 bases each). The CDR3 nucleotides read TGTGCCAGCTCACCACCCCCTAGCAGGGCCGGGGAGACCCAGTACTTC. Translation gives CASSPPPSRAGETQYF.